This TCR beta chain was documented in a study of Ad26.COV2.S vaccination and SARS-CoV-2 variants. Study results and caveats: Ad26.COV2.S recipients had broader spike-specific TCRs (P = 0.0014).

The repertoire was sequenced with immunoSEQ multiplex PCR; TCRdb's copy has only in-frame clones and lacks some. This repertoire shows about 350,000 clones, 92% found once; its top ten account for about 3.9%. Germline V gene data show CDR1 as KGHSH and CDR2 as LQKENI. V lost 0 bases and J 5 bases, leaving 14 bases between the germline ends. This CDR3 has 16 amino acids. Turning to this clone: Its target is not known.

The chain recombines TRBV18 with TRBJ2-1; D is ambiguous. Here the sequenced sample was peripheral blood, taken after recovery from COVID-19. The TCR was taken from a human donor who had recovered from COVID-19. CDR3 sequence: CASSPPARYNDNEQFF. The CDR3, as DNA: TGTGCCAGCTCACCACCGGCCAGATACAATGACAATGAGCAGTTCTTC.